Detailed here is one T cell receptor beta chain. Following RNA extraction, reverse transcription yielded cDNA that acted as the sequencing template. Clones were sequenced by immunoSEQ multiplex PCR, and TCRdb holds only the in-frame ones, with some missing. This table holds roughly 280,000 clones, over 45% found once. The record originates from a study of CD8+ T cells in alopecia areata. The treatment is: oral pan-JAK inhibitor, 5-10 mg twice daily. Specimen: CD4+ T cells sorted from blood, collected at week 52, from a patient treated with tofacitinib. The clonotype was recovered from a human donor with alopecia areata.

CDR3 DNA sequence: TGCAGTGCAAAACAGAACACTGAAGCTTTCTTT. This sequence encodes CSAKQNTEAFF. This rearrangement joins TRBV20-1 to TRBJ1-1; D remains unclear. This CDR3 is built from 11 residues. In germline, CDR1 is DFQATT, CDR2 SNEGSKA (reference sequence). Trimming took 6 bases from V and 1 from J, leaving 6 bases between them.